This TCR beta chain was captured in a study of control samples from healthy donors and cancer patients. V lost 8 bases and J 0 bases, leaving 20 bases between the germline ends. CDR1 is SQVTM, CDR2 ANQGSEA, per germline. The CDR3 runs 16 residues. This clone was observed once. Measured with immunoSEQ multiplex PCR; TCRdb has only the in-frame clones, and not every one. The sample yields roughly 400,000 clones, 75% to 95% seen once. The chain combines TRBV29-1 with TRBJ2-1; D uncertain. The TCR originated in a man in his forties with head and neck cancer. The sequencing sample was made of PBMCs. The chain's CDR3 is CSTRRETWGSYNEQFF. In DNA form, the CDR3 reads TGCAGCACTCGTCGCGAGACGTGGGGCTCCTACAATGAGCAGTTCTTC.